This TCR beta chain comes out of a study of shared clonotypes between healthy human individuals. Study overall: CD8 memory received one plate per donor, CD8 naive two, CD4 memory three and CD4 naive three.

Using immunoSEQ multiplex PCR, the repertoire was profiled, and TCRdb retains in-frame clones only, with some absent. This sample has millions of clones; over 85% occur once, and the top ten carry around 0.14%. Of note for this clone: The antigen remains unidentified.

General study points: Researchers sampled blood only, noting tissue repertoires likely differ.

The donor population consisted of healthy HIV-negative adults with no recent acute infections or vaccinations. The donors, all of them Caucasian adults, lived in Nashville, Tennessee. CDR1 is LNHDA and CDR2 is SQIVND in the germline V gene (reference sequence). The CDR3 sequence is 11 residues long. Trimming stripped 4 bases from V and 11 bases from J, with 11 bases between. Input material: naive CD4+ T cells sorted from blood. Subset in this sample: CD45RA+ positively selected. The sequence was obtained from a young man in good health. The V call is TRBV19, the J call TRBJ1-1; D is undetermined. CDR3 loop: CASSTLERAFF. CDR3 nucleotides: TGTGCCAGTAGTACCCTAGAGCGGGCTTTCTTT.